In its sample, the clone carrying this TCR beta chain was seen a few times. The CDR3 spans 14 residues. V was pared by 4 bases and J by 2 bases, with 10 bases between. CDR1 and CDR2 (germline): SGHRS, YFSETQ. Per the original methods: Reference gene primer amplification yielded estimated nucleated cell counts. Method: immunoSEQ multiplex PCR; TCRdb's copy keeps in-frame clones and lacks some. That table supplies the V and J calls and clone size; D and trimming were determined from the DNA. This sample has around 140,000 clones, with more than 75% found just once. The record originates from a study of blood T cell repertoires in COVID-19. About the research overall: The study drew acute and convalescent COVID-19 samples from the United States, Italy and Spain. PBMCs, B-cell-depleted T cells, or T cells were the source of the cDNA or gDNA that made up the material.

Material for sequencing was peripheral blood. The rearrangement joins TRBV5-1 to TRBJ2-1, with TRBD2 as a possible D gene (5 bases). The sequence came from an elderly man with acute or convalescent COVID-19. The CDR3 DNA is TGCGCCAGCAGCATACCCGGGGCCTACAATGAGCAGTTCTTC. It encodes CASSIPGAYNEQFF. The variable domain in full, with the rest retrieved from reference TRBV5-1 and TRBJ2-1, is KAGVTQTPRYLIKTRGQQVTLSCSPISGHRSVSWYQQTPGQGLQFLFEYFSETQRNKGNFPGRFSGRQFSNSRSEMNVSTLELGDSALYLCASSIPGAYNEQFFGPGTRLTVL.